The source of this T cell receptor beta chain is a study of CD8+ T cells in alopecia areata. Study-level points and caveats: Scalp clonality decreased significantly with tofacitinib, and so did expanded CD8+ clones among the top 100. On tofacitinib, scalp and blood still held many of the expanded lesional clones. Elevated clonality characterized lesional scalp relative to normal scalp, particularly in alopecia totalis/universalis.

In the case of this clone: Its antigen remains unknown.

Extracted from the samples, RNA was reverse transcribed into cDNA to serve as the sequencing template. Some clones are missing from TCRdb's copy, which holds only in-frame ones; the method was immunoSEQ multiplex PCR. The table has 190,000 or so clones, roughly 61% seen once. Treatment indicated: oral pan-JAK inhibitor, 5-10 mg twice daily. The material was CD8+ T cells sorted from blood, obtained at week 24, from a patient treated with tofacitinib. The TCR comes from a human donor with alopecia areata.

The CDR3 bases are TGTGCCAGCAGCCTTTGGGACAGGGAGAGCACAGATACGCAGTATTTT. This codes for CASSLWDRESTDTQYF. The chain couples TRBV7-9 to TRBJ2-3; TRBD1 matches at 9 bases. Germline assignment: CDR1 SEHNR and CDR2 FQNEAQ (reference sequence). The CDR3 length is 16 residues. V shed 5 bases and J 0 bases; nucleotides not matched to a gene: 6. The full variable domain, its missing parts supplied by reference TRBV7-9 and TRBJ2-3, is DTGVSQNPRHKITKRGQNVTFRCDPISEHNRLYWYRQTLGQGPEFLTYFQNEAQLEKSRLLSDRFSAERPKGSFSTLEIQRTEQGDSAMYLCASSLWDRESTDTQYFGPGTRLTVL.